This T cell receptor (beta chain) was sequenced during a study of blood T cell repertoires in COVID-19. Study-wide context: Sources were T cells, B-cell-depleted T cells, or PBMCs; the material itself was cDNA or gDNA.

Trimming removed 4 bases at V and 1 base at J, with 11 bases between. Germline CDR1 reads SGHRS; CDR2 reads YFSETQ. This CDR3 comprises 14 residues. In the source study's methods: For nucleated cells, counts were estimated from reference gene primer amplification. Libraries were prepared by immunoSEQ multiplex PCR; TCRdb keeps only in-frame clonotypes and omits some of them. That table gives V, J and clone size, and the DNA gave D and trimming. The data show around 380,000 clones, approximately 89% seen once. The sequenced sample consisted of PBMCs or T cells enriched from blood (not recorded which). This receptor was identified in a man in his thirties or forties who had recovered from COVID-19. The rearrangement links TRBV5-1 to TRBJ1-1, with D perhaps TRBD1 (5 bases). Written as DNA, the CDR3 is TGCGCCAGCAGCGGTTCGCAGGGGAACACTGAAGCTTTCTTT. Encoded protein: CASSGSQGNTEAFF.